Sequencing of this TCR beta chain was carried out in a study of post-analysis software for immune sequencing data. Whole-study context: Recorded disease courses covered relapsing-remitting, secondary progressive and progressive-relapsing multiple sclerosis. Some patients had no subtype annotation. Overall study findings and caveats: Same-batch preparations were strongly co-clustered by F measure. In patients, about 5 TRBV segments were more frequent than in controls, with TRBV5-6, TRBV5-1 and TRBV20-1 among them. The normalized Chao1 diversity of multiple sclerosis patients was significantly lower than that of controls.

Unique molecular identifiers featured in each of the TCR beta cDNA libraries. T cells numbering roughly 0.9 to 10 million yielded cDNA molecules that totaled roughly 500,000. Each CDR3 protein is one row after TCRdb ran MiXCR on the PCR reads. Of fewer than 850,000 distinct CDR3 sequences listed, 25% to 30% are singletons. This CDR3 is 15 amino acids long. From germline, CDR1 is MDHEN and CDR2 SYDVKM. In the case of this clonotype: Its antigen remains unknown.

Sequenced sample: blood. This sequence was found in a girl aged 10-17 years with multiple sclerosis. The chain is built from TRBV28 and TRBJ2-5, with 9 positions matching TRBD1. TRBJ2-7 explains the end of the DNA better; the J call may be wrong. CDR3: CASSSYRDRDHEQYF. The DNA of the CDR3 is TGTGCCAGCAGTTCTTACCGGGACAGGGACCACGAGCAGTACTTC.